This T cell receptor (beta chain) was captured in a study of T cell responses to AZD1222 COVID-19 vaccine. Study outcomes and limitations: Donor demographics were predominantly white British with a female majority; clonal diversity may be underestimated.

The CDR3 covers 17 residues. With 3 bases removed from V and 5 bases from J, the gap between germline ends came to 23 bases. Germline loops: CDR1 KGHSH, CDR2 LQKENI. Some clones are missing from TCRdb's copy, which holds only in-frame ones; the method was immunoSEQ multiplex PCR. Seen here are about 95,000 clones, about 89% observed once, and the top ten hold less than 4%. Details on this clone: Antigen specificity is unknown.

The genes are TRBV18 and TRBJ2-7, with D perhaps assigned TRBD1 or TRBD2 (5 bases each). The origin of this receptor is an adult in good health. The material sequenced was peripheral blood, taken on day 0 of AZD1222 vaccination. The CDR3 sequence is CASSPLRRGDGMDEQYF. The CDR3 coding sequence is TGTGCCAGCTCACCCCTGCGAAGGGGTGACGGGATGGACGAGCAGTACTTC.